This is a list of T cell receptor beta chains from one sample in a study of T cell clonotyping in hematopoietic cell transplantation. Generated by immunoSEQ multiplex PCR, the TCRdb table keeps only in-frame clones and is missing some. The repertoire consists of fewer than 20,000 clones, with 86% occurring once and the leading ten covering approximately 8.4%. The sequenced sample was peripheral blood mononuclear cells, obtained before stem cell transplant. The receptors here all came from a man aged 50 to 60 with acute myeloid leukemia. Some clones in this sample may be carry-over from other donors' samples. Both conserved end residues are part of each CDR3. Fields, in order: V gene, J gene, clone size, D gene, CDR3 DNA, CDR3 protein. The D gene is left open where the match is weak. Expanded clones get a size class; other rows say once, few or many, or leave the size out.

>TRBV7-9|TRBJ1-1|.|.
TGTGCCAGCAGCTCCACAGGGATCCCTGAAGCTTTCTTT
CASSSTGIPEAFF
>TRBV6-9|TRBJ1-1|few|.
TGTGCCAGCAGTTCCAAGCAAGGCAGGGAAGGATTTGACACTGAAGCTTTCTTT
CASSSKQGREGFDTEAFF
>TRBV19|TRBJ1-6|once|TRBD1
TGTGCCAGTAATCATCGACAGGGTGATAATTCACCCCTCCACTTT
CASNHRQGDNSPLHF
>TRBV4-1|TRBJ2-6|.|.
TGCGCCAGCAGCCAAGAGAGAACAGGGTCAGGGGCCAACGTCCTGACTTTC
CASSQERTGSGANVLTF
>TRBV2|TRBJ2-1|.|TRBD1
TGTGCCAGCAGCGACGACAGGGTTGAGCAGTTCTTC
CASSDDRVEQFF
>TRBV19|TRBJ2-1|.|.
TGTGCCAGTAGTATTGCCCAGGGGTCAGGCAATGAGCAGTTCTTC
CASSIAQGSGNEQFF
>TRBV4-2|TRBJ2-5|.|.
TGTGCCAGCAGCCAGTTTCGGGACTCCGAGACCCAGTACTTC
CASSQFRDSETQYF
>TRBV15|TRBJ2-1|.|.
TGTGCCACCAGCGGGATCCTGAATATAATCGATGAGCAGTTCTTC
CATSGILNIIDEQFF
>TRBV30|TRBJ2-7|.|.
TGTGCCTGGAAAGTCTGGCAGGGAGCCTACGAGCAGTACTTC
CAWKVWQGAYEQYF
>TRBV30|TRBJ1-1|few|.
TGTGCCTGGACAGGACAAATGAACACTGAAGCTTTCTTT
CAWTGQMNTEAFF
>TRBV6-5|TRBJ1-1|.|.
TGTGCCAGCAGTTACAGGGCTGAAGCTTTCTTT
CASSYRAEAFF
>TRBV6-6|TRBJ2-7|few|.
TGTGCCAGCAGTTACTCGGGCGGGTCAACTAGTGAGCAGTACTTC
CASSYSGGSTSEQYF
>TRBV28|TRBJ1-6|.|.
TGTGCCAGCAGTTTTGGGAATTCACCCCTCCACTTT
CASSFGNSPLHF
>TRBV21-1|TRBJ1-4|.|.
TGTGCCAGCAGCGGGACAGGGGTGGAGAGTGAAAAACTGTTTTTT
CASSGTGVESEKLFF
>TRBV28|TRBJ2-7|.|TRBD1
TGTGCCAGCAGTGGAACGGACAGGGACGAGCAGTACTTC
CASSGTDRDEQYF
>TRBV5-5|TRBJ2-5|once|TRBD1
TGTGCCAGCAGCTCTTCGACCGGGACAGGGGGTTGGGAGACCCAGTACTTC
CASSSSTGTGGWETQYF
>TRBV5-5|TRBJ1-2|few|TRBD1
TGTGCCAGCAGCCTCCAACCACTTACAGGGGGCCAGGGAGGCTACACCTTC
CASSLQPLTGGQGGYTF
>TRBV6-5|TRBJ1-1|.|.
TGTGCCAGCCGAGAGGGCACTGAAGCTTTCTTT
CASREGTEAFF
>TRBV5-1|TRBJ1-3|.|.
TGCGCCAGCAGCTTCTCAAGCTCTGGAAACACCATATATTTT
CASSFSSSGNTIYF
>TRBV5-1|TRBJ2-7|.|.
TGCGCCAGCAGCCCAGGGCCAGGGTTCGAGCAGTACTTC
CASSPGPGFEQYF
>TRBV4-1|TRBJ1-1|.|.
TGCGCCAGCAGCCAAGAGTACCCTCTCGCAGTCACTGAAGCTTTCTTT
CASSQEYPLAVTEAFF
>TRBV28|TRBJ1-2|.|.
TGTGCCAGCTCGGAGGGAAACTATGGCTACACCTTC
CASSEGNYGYTF
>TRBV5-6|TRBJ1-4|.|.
TGTGCCAGCAGGACTACGGCTAACGATGAAAAACTGTTTTTT
CASRTTANDEKLFF
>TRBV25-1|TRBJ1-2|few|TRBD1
TGTGCCAGCAGTGCGGACAGGGGATACTATGGCTACACCTTC
CASSADRGYYGYTF
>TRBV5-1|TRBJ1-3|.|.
TGCGCCAGCAGCCGGGGCTCCCTCTCTGGAAACACCATATATTTT
CASSRGSLSGNTIYF
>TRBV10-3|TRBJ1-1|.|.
TGTGCCATCAAGGGGGGGAGAGGCACTGAAGCTTTCTTT
CAIKGGRGTEAFF
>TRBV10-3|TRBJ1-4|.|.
TGTGCCATCAGTGGAAGTCGGTCCCTGGGGGAAAAACTGTTTTTT
CAISGSRSLGEKLFF
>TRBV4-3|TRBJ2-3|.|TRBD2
TGCGCCAGCAGCCAAGATGGAATAGCGGGGCTGGCAGATACGCAGTATTTT
CASSQDGIAGLADTQYF
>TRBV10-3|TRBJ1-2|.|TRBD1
TGTGCCATCAGTGAGTCGGAGGGACAGGGGGGCTATGGCTACACCTTC
CAISESEGQGGYGYTF
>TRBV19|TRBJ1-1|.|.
TGTGCCAGTAGTGAGGCAGCGTTCCTGCCCGATGAAGCTTTCTTT
CASSEAAFLPDEAFF
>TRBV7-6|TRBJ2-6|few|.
TGTGCCAGCAGCTACCGGGTGGCGGGGGCCAACGTCCTGACTTTC
CASSYRVAGANVLTF
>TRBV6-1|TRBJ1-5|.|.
TGTGCCGGGAGAGATAGCAATCAGCCCCAGCATTTT
CAGRDSNQPQHF
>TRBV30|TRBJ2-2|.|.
TGTGCCTGGAGTGGAGGGGCAGGGACGTTCACCGGGGAGCTGTTTTTT
CAWSGGAGTFTGELFF
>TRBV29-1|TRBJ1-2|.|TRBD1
TGCAGCGTTAGGACCGGGACAGGGATTTTTAACCCCTATGGCTACACCTTC
CSVRTGTGIFNPYGYTF
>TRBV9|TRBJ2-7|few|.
TGTGCCAGCAGCGTAGGTGACAGCTCCTACGAGCAGTACTTC
CASSVGDSSYEQYF
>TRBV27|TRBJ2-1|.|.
TGTGCCACCAACTCCGACAGACACAATGAGCAGTTCTTC
CATNSDRHNEQFF
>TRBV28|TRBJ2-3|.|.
TGTGCCAGCAGTTTTGCACCCCTGCTGCAGTATTTT
CASSFAPLLQYF
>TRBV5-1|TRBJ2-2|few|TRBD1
TGCGCCAGCAGCTCTAGGGACAGCCCGAACACCGGGGAGCTGTTTTTT
CASSSRDSPNTGELFF
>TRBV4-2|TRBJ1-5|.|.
TGTGCCAGCAGCGACCGGCAGGGAAGGTATCAGCCCCAGCATTTT
CASSDRQGRYQPQHF
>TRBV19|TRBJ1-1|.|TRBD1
TGTGCCAGTAGTCCAAAGACAGGGGTCTATATGAACACTGAAGCTTTCTTT
CASSPKTGVYMNTEAFF
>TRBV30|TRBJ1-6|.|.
TGTGCCTGGAGTGTACAAGGGGGGAGGTCACCCCTCCACTTT
CAWSVQGGRSPLHF